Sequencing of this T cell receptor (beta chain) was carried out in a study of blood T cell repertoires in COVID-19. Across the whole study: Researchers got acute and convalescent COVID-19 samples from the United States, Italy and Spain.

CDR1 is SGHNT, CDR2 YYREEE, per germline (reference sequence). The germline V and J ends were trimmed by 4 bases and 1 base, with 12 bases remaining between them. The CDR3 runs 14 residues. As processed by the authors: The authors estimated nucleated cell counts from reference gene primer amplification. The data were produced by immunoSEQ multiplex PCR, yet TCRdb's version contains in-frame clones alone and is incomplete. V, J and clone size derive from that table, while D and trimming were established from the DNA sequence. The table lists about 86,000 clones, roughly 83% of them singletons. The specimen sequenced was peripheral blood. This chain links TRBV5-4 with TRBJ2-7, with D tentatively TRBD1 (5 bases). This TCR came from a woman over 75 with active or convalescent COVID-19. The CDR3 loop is CASSQRGLSYEQYF. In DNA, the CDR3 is TGTGCCAGCAGCCAAAGGGGTCTTTCCTACGAGCAGTACTTC.